Described below is a single T cell receptor beta chain sequence and its context. These data belong to a study of blood T cell repertoires in COVID-19. Per germline, CDR1 LGHNA and CDR2 YSLEER. Trimming stripped 4 bases from V and 3 bases from J, with 13 bases between. This CDR3 region has 14 residues. Those enrolled, adults aged roughly 18 to 89 years, came from about two dozen US areas. Which cohort a participant joined came from the clinical history participants gave. Authors' data handling: Amplification from reference gene primers served as the basis for estimated nucleated cell counts. The data were produced by immunoSEQ multiplex PCR, yet TCRdb's version contains in-frame clones alone and is incomplete. That table is the source of V, J and clone size, and D and trimming were worked out from the DNA. The sample records around 400,000 clones, approximately 90% being singletons.

J is TRBJ2-7 and V is TRBV4-3; D unresolved. This clonotype was sampled from a woman between 18 and 29 years old who had been exposed to COVID-19. Sequencing was done on a sample of PBMCs or T cells enriched from blood (not recorded which). CDR3 sequence reads: CASSPDVGVYEQYF. The CDR3 nucleotides read TGCGCCAGCAGCCCCGACGTTGGAGTCTACGAGCAGTACTTC.